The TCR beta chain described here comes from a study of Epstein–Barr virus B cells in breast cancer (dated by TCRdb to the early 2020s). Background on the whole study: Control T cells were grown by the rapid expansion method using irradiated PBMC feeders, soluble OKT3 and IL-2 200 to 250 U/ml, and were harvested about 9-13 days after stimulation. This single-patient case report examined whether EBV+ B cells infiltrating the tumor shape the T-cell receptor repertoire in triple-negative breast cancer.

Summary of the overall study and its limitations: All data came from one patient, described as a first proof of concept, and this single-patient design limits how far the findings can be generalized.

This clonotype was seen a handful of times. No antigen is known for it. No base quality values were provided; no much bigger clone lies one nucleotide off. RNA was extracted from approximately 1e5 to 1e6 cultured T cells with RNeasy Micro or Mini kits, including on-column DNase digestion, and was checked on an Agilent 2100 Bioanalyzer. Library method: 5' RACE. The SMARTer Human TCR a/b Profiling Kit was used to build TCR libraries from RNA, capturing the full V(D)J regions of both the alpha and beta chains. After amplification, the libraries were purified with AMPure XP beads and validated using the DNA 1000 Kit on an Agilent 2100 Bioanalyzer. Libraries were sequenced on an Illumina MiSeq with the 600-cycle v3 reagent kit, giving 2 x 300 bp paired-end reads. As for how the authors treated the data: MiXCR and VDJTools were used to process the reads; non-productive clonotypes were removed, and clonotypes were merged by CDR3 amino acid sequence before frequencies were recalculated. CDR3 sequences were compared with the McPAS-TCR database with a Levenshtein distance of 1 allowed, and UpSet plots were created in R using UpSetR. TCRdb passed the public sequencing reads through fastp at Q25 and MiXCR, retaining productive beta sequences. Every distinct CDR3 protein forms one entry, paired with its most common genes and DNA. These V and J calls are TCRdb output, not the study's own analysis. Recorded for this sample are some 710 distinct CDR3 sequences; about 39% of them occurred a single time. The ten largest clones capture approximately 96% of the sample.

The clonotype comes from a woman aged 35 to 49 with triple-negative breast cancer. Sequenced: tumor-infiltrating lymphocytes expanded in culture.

The CDR3 in this case is CASGTGVNYGYTF. The bases read TGTGCCAGCGGGACAGGCGTCAACTATGGCTACACCTTC. The chain links TRBV12-3 or TRBV12-4 with TRBJ1-2, and 8 junction bases match TRBD1. V trim: 8 bases; J trim: 2 bases; unmatched bases: 4. The CDR3 spans 13 residues, from the cysteine through the phenylalanine. Just the 39-base CDR3 DNA is kept, in frame starting at base 1.